The clone carrying this T cell receptor (beta chain) was found many times. Its target is not known. This sample stems from a study of human T cells and chemical hapten exposure. In the study overall: Patch tests containing 0.01% DPC, applied to the upper back, were read at 6 days.

The study used a library that attached unique molecular identifiers to individual cDNA molecules. TCRdb analysed the RACE reads with MiXCR anew, one entry per CDR3 protein. The data show more than 90,000 distinct CDR3 sequences, 11% seen once. Time point reported: patch test 2, 6 weeks after DPC sensitization. Treatment of the sample: therapeutic diphenylcyclopropenone sensitization with weekly scalp DPC. Unfractionated whole blood yielded the extracted total RNA. Study-level findings and limits: Compared with pre-sensitization or healthy control sets, expanded TCRs clustered more.

The TCR originated in a woman aged 40 to 50 with alopecia areata. Some clones in this sample may be carry-over from other donors' samples. Sequenced here: whole blood, sampled in connection with sensitization to the hapten diphenylcyclopropenone (DPC).

The CDR3, as DNA: TGTGCCAGCAGCTTAGCGGGACCTAGCACAGATACGCAGTATTTT. Residues: CASSLAGPSTDTQYF. This chain links TRBV7-8 with TRBJ2-3; D may match TRBD1 or TRBD2 (5 bases each). V lost 0 bases and J 0 bases, leaving 7 bases between the germline ends. This CDR3 is 15 amino acids long. Germline CDR1 reads SGHVS; CDR2 reads FQNEAQ.